Presented here are 18 T cell receptor beta chains from one specimen sequenced in a study of cytomegalovirus exposure and HLA in healthy donors. Vbeta (60) and Jbeta (13) primers were used in the PCR. Sequencing was performed with immunoSEQ multiplex PCR; in TCRdb, only in-frame clones are kept and a portion is missing. The table records under 150,000 clones, just over 70% of them present only once. Sequencing was performed on PBMCs. These receptors came from an older woman in good health and CMV-seropositive.

The V call is TRBV10-3, the J call TRBJ2-7, with TRBD1 matching over 7 bases. The length of the CDR3 is 16 residues. V was clipped by 2 bases and J by 0 bases; unmatched bases: 7. Germline loops: CDR1 ENHRY, CDR2 SYGVKD. The CDR3 region is CAISEPTGAHSYEQYF. The CDR3 nucleotides are TGTGCCATCAGTGAGCCTACAGGGGCCCACTCCTACGAGCAGTACTTC.

The chain combines TRBV7-6 with TRBJ1-5; D gene uncertain. Germline loops: CDR1 SGHVS, CDR2 FNYEAQ. The CDR3 runs to 12 residues. The germline V and J ends were trimmed by 4 bases and 7 bases, with 8 bases remaining between them. The CDR3 loop is CASSSYLQPQHF. CDR3 coding DNA: TGTGCCAGCAGCTCCTATTTGCAGCCCCAGCATTTT.

This clone was seen a handful of times. The chain is built from TRBV19 and TRBJ2-3, with 8 bases identical to TRBD2. Germline loops: CDR1 LNHDA, CDR2 SQIVND (reference sequence). The CDR3 sequence is 15 residues long. Trimming took 5 bases from V and 7 from J; bases not matched to a gene: 11. CDR3 loop: CASSSGGARFNTQYF. DNA of the CDR3: TGTGCCAGTAGTTCGGGGGGGGCCCGGTTCAATACGCAGTATTTT.

The rearrangement joins TRBV6-1 to TRBJ2-5; 10 positions match TRBD2. The J call may be wrong; the DNA end is better matched by TRBJ2-7. The CDR3 has 15 residues. Germline-derived CDR1 and CDR2 are MNHNS and SASEGT. The CDR3 coding sequence is TGTGCCAGCTGGGTGGGAGCGGGGGGGCAGAACGAGCAGTACTTC. This codes for CASWVGAGGQNEQYF.

DNA of the CDR3: TGTGCCAGCAGCCCCTACGGACAGGCCTATAATTCACCCCTCCACTTT. It specifies CASSPYGQAYNSPLHF. J is TRBJ1-6 and V is TRBV7-9, with 7 bases aligning to TRBD1. CDR3 length: 16 amino acids. Per the germline V gene, CDR1 is SEHNR and CDR2 is FQNEAQ (reference sequence). The ends lost 5 bases at V and 2 bases at J; junction bases unmatched: 6.

This chain uses TRBV5-1 with TRBJ1-1, with TRBD1 matching 8 bases. Losses at the gene ends were 5 bases for V and 1 base for J; bases not matched to a gene: 4. Germline CDR1 SGHRS, CDR2 YFSETQ. The CDR3 is 14 residues long. CDR3 nucleotides: TGCGCCAGCAGTTTCCAGGGGGCGAACACTGAAGCTTTCTTT. Its translation: CASSFQGANTEAFF. The variable domain in full, with the rest retrieved from reference TRBV5-1 and TRBJ1-1, is KAGVTQTPRYLIKTRGQQVTLSCSPISGHRSVSWYQQTPGQGLQFLFEYFSETQRNKGNFPGRFSGRQFSNSRSEMNVSTLELGDSALYLCASSFQGANTEAFFGQGTRLTVV.

This clone was seen more than once but under ten times. This CDR3 is CATRYAENYGYTF. Here the CDR3 DNA reads TGTGCCACACGGTACGCCGAAAACTATGGCTACACCTTC. The chain carries TRBV19 and TRBJ1-2, with D unresolved. This CDR3 has 13 residues. CDR1 LNHDA and CDR2 SQIVND come from the germline V gene (reference sequence). V was cut by 10 bases and J by 2 bases, with 14 bases left in between.

This chain connects TRBV6-5 to TRBJ1-2; 7 bases are shared with TRBD1. Germline assignment: CDR1 MNHEY and CDR2 SVGAGI. The junction had 3 bases not matched to a gene; V was cut back by 2 bases and J by 6 bases. This CDR3 has 13 amino acids. The DNA of the CDR3 is TGTGCCAGCAGTTACGCGACAGGGAATGGCTACACCTTC. It encodes CASSYATGNGYTF.

CDR3 DNA sequence: TGCGCCAGCAGCCCGCCGGACAGCCAAGAGACCCAGTACTTC. Amino acid sequence: CASSPPDSQETQYF. This chain joins TRBV4-1 and TRBJ2-5; tentatively, D is TRBD1 (6 bases). This CDR3 is 14 amino acids long. V shed 4 bases and J shed 1 base, with 10 bases lying between them. Germline assignment: CDR1 MGHRA and CDR2 YSYEKL.

The genes are TRBV5-1 and TRBJ1-1; D gene unclear. Germline V lookup: CDR1 SGHRS, CDR2 YFSETQ. The CDR3 consists of 11 residues. Trimming took off 1 base at V and 7 bases at J, with 5 bases between the two ends. The CDR3 nucleotides read TGCGCCAGCAGCTTGACAGATGAAGCTTTCTTT. The encoded protein is CASSLTDEAFF.

This chain links TRBV2 with TRBJ1-1; TRBD1 matches 10 bases. This CDR3 is 14 amino acids long. Trimming took 10 bases from V and 3 from J; bases not matched to a gene: 8. Germline loops: CDR1 SNHLY, CDR2 FYNNEI. In DNA form, the CDR3 reads TGTGCCACCCAGGACAGGGGGTGGGACACTGAAGCTTTCTTT. Amino acid sequence: CATQDRGWDTEAFF.

This clone was seen more than once but under ten times. The rearrangement joins TRBV5-1 to TRBJ2-3, with 9 bases fitting TRBD2. Germline lookup yields CDR1 SGHRS and CDR2 YFSETQ. Trimming took 0 bases from V and 0 from J; bases not matched to a gene: 2. The CDR3 covers 16 residues. The CDR3 coding sequence is TGCGCCAGCAGCTTGGGAGGGACTAGCAGCACAGATACGCAGTATTTT. Its translation is CASSLGGTSSTDTQYF.

The sample holds a few counts of this clone. The chain uses TRBV6-5 and TRBJ1-4; 9 bases fit TRBD1. Losses at the gene ends were 11 bases for V and 6 bases for J; bases not matched to a gene: 10. Germline V gene sequence: CDR1 MNHEY, CDR2 SVGAGI. The CDR3 has 14 residues. CDR3 nucleotides: TGTGCCGGCGGTGCGGACAGGGGATATGAAAAACTGTTTTTT. Amino acid sequence: CAGGADRGYEKLFF.

The chain carries TRBV2 and TRBJ1-5; D gene ambiguous. Germline CDR1 SNHLY, CDR2 FYNNEI. Between the trimmed V and J ends, which lost 4 bases and 5 bases, there was a span of 18 bases. There are 16 residues in the CDR3. The CDR3 protein is CASSGGKPVEDQPQHF. The CDR3 DNA is TGTGCCAGCAGTGGCGGAAAACCGGTCGAGGATCAGCCCCAGCATTTT.

By frequency in the sample, this clone is medium-sized. The J gene is TRBJ2-7, the V gene TRBV6-5; D uncertain. Trimming removed 4 bases from V and 4 bases from J, with 14 bases in between. The CDR3 spans 14 residues. From germline, CDR1 is MNHEY and CDR2 SVGAGI. The CDR3 DNA follows: TGTGCCAGCAGTTCAACAGAACTCCTTTACGAGCAGTACTTC. Translated, it gives CASSSTELLYEQYF.

The chain is built from TRBV14 and TRBJ2-2, with a possible D match to TRBD2 (5 bases). CDR3 length equals 17 residues. Trimming removed 5 bases from V and 1 base from J, with 17 bases in between. Germline CDR1 SGHDN, CDR2 FVKESK. The CDR3: CASSSTGNLVNTGELFF. CDR3 coding DNA: TGTGCCAGCAGCTCGACCGGGAACTTAGTGAACACCGGGGAGCTGTTTTTT.

The chain employs TRBV9 and TRBJ2-3; 8 bases fit TRBD1. The CDR3 has 15 amino acids. Per germline, CDR1 SGDLS and CDR2 YYNGEE. Unmatched junction bases numbered 5, after V lost 4 bases and J lost 1 base. CDR3 protein: CASSSQGAGTDTQYF. As DNA, the CDR3 is TGTGCCAGCAGCTCCCAGGGGGCCGGCACAGATACGCAGTATTTT. Full variable domain (missing parts from reference TRBV9 and TRBJ2-3): DSGVTQTPKHLITATGQRVTLRCSPRSGDLSVYWYQQSLDQGLQFLIQYYNGEERAKGNILERFSAQQFPDLHSELNLSSLELGDSALYFCASSSQGAGTDTQYFGPGTRLTVL.

J is TRBJ1-5 and V is TRBV7-9, with TRBD1 matching 7 bases. Looked up from germline, CDR1 is SEHNR and CDR2 is FQNEAQ (reference sequence). This CDR3 spans 14 amino acids. V lost 5 bases to trimming and J lost 5 bases; unmatched junction nucleotides: 6. In nucleotides, the CDR3 is TGTGCCAGCAGCGGACTCGGGACAGATCAGCCCCAGCATTTT. Translation: CASSGLGTDQPQHF. The full variable domain, its missing parts supplied by reference TRBV7-9 and TRBJ1-5, is DTGVSQNPRHKITKRGQNVTFRCDPISEHNRLYWYRQTLGQGPEFLTYFQNEAQLEKSRLLSDRFSAERPKGSFSTLEIQRTEQGDSAMYLCASSGLGTDQPQHFGDGTRLSIL.